The text below deals with one TCR beta chain. Its antigen is still unknown. The repertoire was sequenced with immunoSEQ multiplex PCR; TCRdb's copy has only in-frame clones and lacks some. Of tens of thousands of clones listed, around 91% were seen once; the top ten hold roughly 1.4%. The data were taken from a study of cytomegalovirus exposure and HLA in healthy donors. The study, taken as a whole, reports: Published work reported that the classifier diagnosed cytomegalovirus status with high specificity and sensitivity. The CMV antigen specificity of a few CMV-associated chains was confirmed through in vitro analysis. The authors enumerated some 170 TCR beta chains as linked to cytomegalovirus.

After removal of 6 bases from V and 1 base from J, the junction contained 3 bases not matched to a gene. The CDR3 is made up of 14 amino acids. The germline V gene encodes CDR1 MNHNS and CDR2 SASEGT. This chain joins TRBV6-1 and TRBJ2-3, with TRBD1 matching 8 bases. Sequencing input: PBMCs. The clonotype was recovered from a man younger than 35 in good health and CMV-seronegative. In nucleotides, the CDR3 is TGTGCCAGCAGCTCAGGGGGCGGCACAGATACGCAGTATTTT. Its protein product is CASSSGGGTDTQYF.